The 29 T cell receptor beta chains given below trace back to one sample, sequenced in a study of T-cell memory formation after mild COVID-19. A single record per CDR3 protein comes from TCRdb applying MiXCR to the 5' RACE reads. The data hold approximately 300,000 distinct CDR3 sequences, with less than 9.5% observed a single time. Material: PBMCs or a T cell subset sorted from them (not recorded which). The receptors were sampled from a man between 18 and 29 years old who had mild COVID-19 (a few samples of this study predate the infection). Cell type and time point are not known.

The chain uses TRBV3-1 and TRBJ2-7; D might be TRBD2 (6 bases). The CDR3 extends over 17 amino acids. V shed 3 bases and J shed 0 bases, with 18 bases lying between them. From germline, CDR1 is LGHDT and CDR2 YNNKEL (reference sequence). CDR3: CASSHPIGTSSSYEQYF. In nucleotides, the CDR3 is TGTGCCAGCAGCCATCCCATAGGGACTTCGAGCTCCTACGAGCAGTACTTC.

This clonotype was picked up many times. V is TRBV10-3 and J is TRBJ2-7, with D perhaps matching TRBD1 (5 bases). Germline V CDR1 and CDR2: ENHRY, SYGVKD. CDR3 length: 14 amino acids. Trimming left V 4 bases short and J 1 base short, with 11 bases between. CDR3 nucleotide sequence: TGTGCCATCAGTGCGGTCGACAGTTCCTACGAGCAGTACGTC. Residues: CAISAVDSSYEQYV.

This clonotype was detected a few times. The CDR3 DNA sequence: TGTGCCTGGAGTGTAGGACGGGGCTACACCTTC. Translating it yields CAWSVGRGYTF. V gene TRBV30 combines with J gene TRBJ1-2; D call uncertain. Germline loops: CDR1 GTSNPN, CDR2 SVGIG (reference sequence). CDR3 size: 11 residues. V gave up 0 bases and J gave up 8 bases, with 7 bases separating them.

This clonotype was counted a few times. The rearrangement joins TRBV29-1 to TRBJ1-1, with D possibly matching TRBD1 (5 bases). The CDR3 is 11 amino acids. In germline, CDR1 is SQVTM, CDR2 ANQGSEA. V was clipped by 5 bases and J by 4 bases, with 8 bases between them. Here the CDR3 reads CSVRGFTEAFF. CDR3 in DNA: TGCAGCGTTCGGGGGTTCACTGAAGCTTTCTTT.

This clonotype came up a few times. The chain recombines TRBV7-9 with TRBJ2-7; the D is unclear. Germline CDR1 is SEHNR and CDR2 is FQNEAQ (reference sequence). Trimming cost V 2 bases and J 4 bases, with 18 bases left between them. The CDR3 is made up of 16 amino acids. The CDR3 nucleotides read TGTGCCAGCAGCTTACCCCTCCAGCACGCGGAATACGAGCAGTACTTC. This translates into CASSLPLQHAEYEQYF.

Many counts were recorded for this clonotype. The chain combines TRBV5-1 with TRBJ2-6; no clear D gene. V was pared by 0 bases and J by 0 bases, with 7 bases between. Germline V gene lookup returns CDR1 SGHRS and CDR2 YFSETQ. CDR3 length: 16 residues. The CDR3 DNA reads TGCGCCAGCAGCTTGGGACCCCTCTCTGGGGCCAACGTCCTGACTTTC. Residues: CASSLGPLSGANVLTF.

This clonotype was detected only a few times. One end of the junction varies from germline; a read error may be responsible. The chain uses TRBV11-2 and TRBJ2-4; a possible D gene is TRBD2 (5 bases). Germline CDR1 SGHAT, CDR2 FQNNGV. The CDR3 is 10 amino acids. CDR3 amino acids: CASSPRRSGF. As DNA, the CDR3 is TGTGCCAGCAGCCCGAGGAGGTCGGGCTTC.

A few counts support this clonotype. CDR3 nucleotide sequence: TGTGCCAGCAGTTTTCCCGGGACGAAGGACACCGGGGAGCTGTTTTTT. This encodes CASSFPGTKDTGELFF. The rearrangement uses TRBV28 and TRBJ2-2, with D possibly being TRBD1 or TRBD2 (5 bases each). V shed 3 bases and J shed 3 bases, with 14 bases lying between them. The CDR3 is 16 amino acids. Germline V lookup: CDR1 MDHEN, CDR2 SYDVKM.

This chain links TRBV12-3 or TRBV12-4 with TRBJ2-2, with 12 bases fitting TRBD2. Unmatched junction bases numbered 4, after V lost 3 bases and J lost 5 bases. This CDR3 has 16 residues. In DNA form, the CDR3 reads TGTGCCAGCAGTTTCGGACTAGCGGGGAGGACCGGGGAGCTGTTTTTT. Its translation is CASSFGLAGRTGELFF.

This clonotype was seen more than once but under ten times. The chain is built from TRBV4-1 and TRBJ1-6; D might be TRBD1 (5 bases). The V and J ends lost 1 base and 3 bases respectively, with 13 bases between them. This CDR3 has 17 amino acids. Germline values: CDR1 MGHRA, CDR2 YSYEKL. The CDR3 coding sequence is TGCGCCAGCAGCCAAGGCCTCGGGGGGAACTATAATTCACCCCTCCACTTT. Amino acid sequence: CASSQGLGGNYNSPLHF.

The sample holds a few counts of this clonotype. DNA of the CDR3: TGTGCCAGCAGTTCTCTTCCCTTAACCGCGGTGATTATGTCCGAGCAGTACTTC. As protein: CASSSLPLTAVIMSEQYF. The chain couples TRBV6-2 or TRBV6-3 to TRBJ2-7; D not certain. The CDR3 extends over 18 amino acids. Trimming took off 4 bases at V and 6 bases at J, with 28 bases between the two ends. Germline lookup yields CDR1 MNHEY and CDR2 SVGEGT.

Many counts were recorded for this clonotype. This chain links TRBV4-1 with TRBJ1-2, with D perhaps TRBD1 (5 bases). With 0 bases removed from V and 4 bases from J, the gap between germline ends came to 15 bases. CDR3 size: 16 residues. In germline, CDR1 is MGHRA, CDR2 YSYEKL. The CDR3 nucleotides are TGCGCCAGCAGCCAAGATTTTCCGGGGGGACCCTATGGCTACACCTTC. It translates to CASSQDFPGGPYGYTF.

This clonotype was counted only a few times. The chain joins TRBV20-1 to TRBJ2-5; 10 positions match TRBD2. With V trimmed by 5 bases and J by 1 base, 10 bases remained unmatched. Germline CDR1 is DFQATT and CDR2 is SNEGSKA (reference sequence). The CDR3 runs 16 residues. The CDR3 DNA sequence: TGCAGTGCTTACCGGCCCTTAGCGGGGGGCCAAGAGACCCAGTACTTC. Its protein is CSAYRPLAGGQETQYF.

This clonotype was seen a handful of times. V usage is TRBV10-3 and J usage is TRBJ2-1; 7 nucleotides match TRBD1. Germline CDR1 ENHRY, CDR2 SYGVKD. The CDR3 spans 14 residues. V gave up 2 bases and J gave up 9 bases; unmatched junction bases: 7. The CDR3 bases are TGTGCCATCAGTGAGAACAGGGGTAGCAGTGAGCAGTTCTTC. Its translation is CAISENRGSSEQFF.

V usage is TRBV6-2 or TRBV6-3 and J usage is TRBJ2-7; no clear D. The CDR3 runs to 12 residues. In germline, CDR1 is MNHEY, CDR2 SVGEGT. The V and J ends lost 5 bases and 2 bases respectively, with 7 bases between them. The CDR3 spells CASSGLTYEQYV. CDR3 nucleotide sequence: TGTGCCAGCAGTGGGCTGACCTACGAGCAGTACGTC.

This clonotype appeared a few times. This sequence joins TRBV18 and TRBJ1-1; TRBD1 is a possible D gene (5 bases). The CDR3 covers 12 residues. Looked up from germline, CDR1 is KGHSH and CDR2 is LQKENI. V lost 6 bases, J lost 6 bases, and 11 bases lay in between. CDR3 sequence reads: CASSPRTSEAFF. The CDR3 DNA follows: TGTGCCAGCTCGCCTAGGACATCTGAAGCTTTCTTT.

This clonotype was detected a few times. The rearrangement uses TRBV12-3 or TRBV12-4 and TRBJ1-1; D remains unclear. The ends were cut back, 6 bases at V and 6 bases at J, with 14 bases in the middle. This CDR3 is 13 amino acids long. In nucleotides, the CDR3 is TGTGCCAGCAGCCGAAACGGAGTCCCTGAAGCTTTCTTT. It encodes CASSRNGVPEAFF.

This clonotype was counted many times. The V and J genes are TRBV2 and TRBJ2-2; 9 nucleotides agree with TRBD1. CDR1 is SNHLY, CDR2 FYNNEI, per germline. CDR3 size: 16 residues. The J segment lost 2 bases and the V segment lost 6 bases, leaving 7 bases of the junction unmatched. This CDR3 reads CASRPTGGANTGELFF. The CDR3 bases are TGTGCCAGCAGACCCACAGGGGGCGCAAACACCGGGGAGCTGTTTTTT.

The V call is TRBV6-5, the J call TRBJ2-2, with D maybe TRBD1 (6 bases). Trimming cost V 0 bases and J 5 bases, with 19 bases left between them. The germline V gene encodes CDR1 MNHEY and CDR2 SVGAGI. The CDR3 loop spans 18 amino acids. CDR3: CASSYSYIRQASTGELFF. For the CDR3, the DNA is TGTGCCAGCAGTTACTCATACATCCGACAGGCTTCTACCGGGGAGCTGTTTTTT.

This clonotype was detected only a few times. V gene TRBV6-5 combines with J gene TRBJ2-1; TRBD1 is a possible D gene (6 bases). The CDR3 is 16 amino acids. CDR1 and CDR2 from the germline V gene are MNHEY and SVGAGI. V gave up 4 bases and J gave up 5 bases, with 18 bases separating them. CDR3 sequence (DNA): TGTGCCAGCAGTTTTGTCGGGTGGGGGCGCGACAATGAGCAGTTCTTC. Its translation: CASSFVGWGRDNEQFF.

This chain connects TRBV6-1 to TRBJ2-5; 7 nucleotides align to TRBD2. Germline CDR1 is MNHNS and CDR2 is SASEGT. The CDR3 has 14 residues. V lost 2 bases to trimming and J lost 4 bases; unmatched junction nucleotides: 4. The CDR3 DNA follows: TGTGCCAGCAGTGAATCGTCGGGGGGAGAGACCCAGTACTTC. Translation: CASSESSGGETQYF.

This clonotype was seen only a few times. The chain joins TRBV6-5 to TRBJ1-2, with 8 bases fitting TRBD1. J lost 5 bases, V lost 7 bases, and 6 bases had no gene match. Germline V CDR1 and CDR2: MNHEY, SVGAGI. CDR3 length: 13 residues. The CDR3 sequence: CASTPDRAYGYTF. CDR3 DNA sequence: TGTGCCAGCACCCCGGACAGGGCTTATGGCTACACCTTC.

This chain joins TRBV7-9 and TRBJ2-6; D may be TRBD2 (5 bases). CDR3 size: 18 residues. Germline CDR1 and CDR2: SEHNR and FQNEAQ (reference sequence). Between the trimmed V and J ends, which lost 7 bases and 4 bases, there was a span of 23 bases. The CDR3 spells CASTGGFKAFGGANVLTF. The CDR3 DNA reads TGTGCCAGCACCGGAGGATTCAAGGCCTTTGGGGGGGCCAACGTCCTGACTTTC.

The chain combines TRBV20-1 with TRBJ2-3; TRBD2 agrees at 14 bases. V shed 3 bases, J shed 7 bases, and the junction held 3 bases outside the gene matches. CDR3 length: 14 residues. Germline-derived CDR1 and CDR2 are DFQATT and SNEGSKA (reference sequence). Here the CDR3 DNA reads TGCAGTGCTAGGTGGACTAGCGGGGGGAATACGCAGTATTTT. This translates into CSARWTSGGNTQYF.

This clonotype was seen only a few times. The rearrangement links TRBV2 to TRBJ1-4; D unresolved. The CDR3 spans 16 residues. V was pared by 0 bases and J by 1 base, with 9 bases between. The germline CDR1 and CDR2 sequences are SNHLY and FYNNEI. The CDR3: CASSEAWRKTNEKLFF. In DNA form, the CDR3 reads TGTGCCAGCAGTGAAGCGTGGCGGAAAACTAATGAAAAACTGTTTTTT.

V is TRBV19 and J is TRBJ1-5; D unclear. V was shortened by 8 bases and J by 1 base, with 12 bases between the two germline ends. The CDR3 runs to 14 residues. CDR1 is LNHDA, CDR2 SQIVND, per germline (reference sequence). The CDR3 is CASRLGVSNQPQHF. DNA for the CDR3: TGTGCCAGTCGACTCGGGGTGAGCAATCAGCCCCAGCATTTT.

This clonotype has at least ten counts. The V call is TRBV4-1, the J call TRBJ2-5; D remains unclear. Trimming removed 2 bases from V and 0 bases from J, with 4 bases in between. This CDR3 contains 13 residues. Germline V lookup: CDR1 MGHRA, CDR2 YSYEKL. CDR3 DNA sequence: TGCGCCAGCAGCCAAACTTACCAAGAGACCCAGTACTTC. Translated: CASSQTYQETQYF.

This clonotype was counted between two and nine times. The genes are TRBV19 and TRBJ2-1; 10 bases map to TRBD2. The CDR3 has 12 amino acids. The V gene's germline CDR1 is LNHDA and CDR2 SQIVND (reference sequence). Trimming at V came to 11 bases and at J to 7 bases, leaving 5 bases not matched to a gene. The DNA of the CDR3 is TGTGCCGCAGCGGGGGGGCTGAATGAGCAGTTCTTC. As protein: CAAAGGLNEQFF. Complete variable domain (other parts from reference TRBV19 and TRBJ2-1): DGGITQSPKYLFRKEGQNVTLSCEQNLNHDAMYWYRQDPGQGLRLIYYSQIVNDFQKGDIAEGYSVSREKKESFPLTVTSAQKNPTAFYLCAAAGGLNEQFFGPGTRLTVL.

The chain combines TRBV20-1 with TRBJ2-1; D is possibly TRBD2 (5 bases). Germline V gives CDR1 DFQATT, CDR2 SNEGSKA (reference sequence). V was clipped by 3 bases and J by 10 bases, with 13 bases between them. The CDR3 has 12 amino acids. The CDR3 DNA follows: TGCAGTGCTAGCAGACCGGGGATAGAGCAGTTCTTC. Residues: CSASRPGIEQFF.